These T cell receptor beta chains were read from a single sample in a study of type 1 regulatory T cells. A single record per CDR3 protein comes from TCRdb applying MiXCR to the reads. Of roughly 60,000 distinct CDR3 sequences listed, 62% are singletons. Antigens for these TCRs are unknown. Sequencing was carried out using cultured non-Tr1 T cells, either the whole culture or a sorted T cell fraction (not recorded which). The receptors derive from a human donor in good health. CDR3s include the opening cysteine and the closing phenylalanine or tryptophan. The D gene is left open where the match is weak. Clone size is stated in some rows and not others, as once, few, many or a class when expanded.

j_gene,abundance,v_gene,d_gene,CDR3aa,CDR3nt
TRBJ2-3,NA,TRBV4-3,NA,CASSRGQSVVDTQYF,TGCGCCAGCAGCCGAGGACAGTCGGTTGTAGATACGCAGTATTTT
TRBJ2-1,NA,TRBV12-3/TRBV12-4,TRBD2,CASSASAGGLNEQFF,TGTGCCAGCAGCGCCTCAGCGGGAGGGCTGAATGAGCAGTTCTTC
TRBJ2-2,NA,TRBV20-1,NA,CSARFSGGTGELFF,TGCAGTGCTAGATTTTCCGGCGGCACCGGGGAGCTGTTTTTT
TRBJ2-7,NA,TRBV11-2,TRBD2,CASSSGAGGSSYEQYF,TGTGCCAGCAGCTCAGGAGCGGGGGGCAGCTCCTACGAGCAGTACTTC
TRBJ1-1,NA,TRBV24-1,NA,CATSDVVPEFLNTEAFF,TGTGCCACCAGTGACGTAGTCCCAGAGTTCCTGAACACTGAAGCTTTCTTT
TRBJ2-1,few,TRBV4-1,NA,CASSQPGDSYNEQFF,TGCGCCAGCAGCCAACCAGGGGATTCCTACAATGAGCAGTTCTTC
TRBJ2-1,NA,TRBV5-1,NA,CASSLAASSYNEQFF,TGCGCCAGCAGCTTGGCAGCTAGCTCCTACAATGAGCAGTTCTTC
TRBJ2-7,few,TRBV7-2,NA,CASSSQGRGVYEQYF,TGTGCCAGCAGCTCACAGGGCCGGGGGGTCTACGAGCAGTACTTC
TRBJ1-2,once,TRBV12-3/TRBV12-4,NA,CASSFSGPYGYTF,TGTGCCAGCAGTTTTTCCGGGCCCTATGGCTACACCTTC
TRBJ2-5,NA,TRBV3-1,TRBD2,CASSQLHGLAGYETQYF,TGTGCCAGCAGCCAACTTCACGGACTAGCGGGATACGAGACCCAGTACTTC
TRBJ2-1,NA,TRBV7-2,TRBD2,CASSLPSGSSYNEQFF,TGTGCCAGCAGCTTACCTAGCGGGAGCTCCTACAATGAGCAGTTCTTC
TRBJ1-1,NA,TRBV18,NA,CASSPGSAGSTEAFF,TGTGCCAGCTCACCAGGATCTGCAGGGAGCACTGAAGCTTTCTTT
TRBJ2-2,few,TRBV24-1,TRBD1,CATSDAGQGASGELFF,TGTGCCACCAGTGATGCGGGACAGGGGGCGTCCGGGGAGCTGTTTTTT
TRBJ2-2,NA,TRBV14,NA,CASRLASLNTGELFF,TGTGCCAGCAGGCTGGCTAGCCTGAACACCGGGGAGCTGTTTTTT
TRBJ1-6,NA,TRBV20-1,NA,CSARGASYNSPLHF,TGCAGTGCTAGAGGGGCAAGTTATAATTCACCCCTCCACTTT
TRBJ1-6,NA,TRBV5-1,NA,CASRDTGTNSPLHF,TGCGCCAGCAGAGATACAGGGACCAATTCACCCCTCCACTTT
TRBJ2-3,NA,TRBV9,NA,CASSVDPGASTDTQYF,TGTGCCAGCAGCGTAGATCCGGGAGCGTCCACAGATACGCAGTATTTT
TRBJ2-2,few,TRBV4-3,NA,CASSQDPQGEGELFF,TGCGCCAGCAGCCAAGATCCACAGGGTGAGGGGGAGCTGTTTTTT
TRBJ2-7,once,TRBV28,NA,CASSPVGYEQYF,TGTGCCAGCAGTCCAGTCGGCTACGAGCAGTACTTC
TRBJ1-4,NA,TRBV28,TRBD1,CASTPSPGQNEKLFF,TGTGCCAGCACCCCCTCACCGGGACAGAATGAAAAACTGTTTTTT
TRBJ1-5,few,TRBV12-3/TRBV12-4,TRBD1,CASSFGQGLGNQPQHF,TGTGCCAGCAGTTTTGGACAGGGGTTGGGCAATCAGCCCCAGCATTTT
TRBJ2-2,NA,TRBV7-7,TRBD2,CASSLAGLETGELFF,TGTGCCAGCAGCTTAGCGGGACTAGAGACCGGGGAGCTGTTTTTT
TRBJ1-1,once,TRBV3-1,NA,CASSQVPGTGLNTEAFF,TGTGCCAGCAGCCAAGTGCCCGGGACGGGGTTGAACACTGAAGCTTTCTTT
TRBJ1-1,NA,TRBV24-1,NA,CATRTPRLLGNTEAFF,TGTGCCACCAGGACACCCAGGTTGTTGGGGAACACTGAAGCTTTCTTT
TRBJ1-6,NA,TRBV4-1,TRBD1,CASSQDPTGIDSSSPLHF,TGCGCCAGCAGCCAAGACCCGACAGGGATAGATTCGTCTTCACCCCTCCACTTT
TRBJ2-7,NA,TRBV12-3/TRBV12-4,TRBD2,CASSMGLAEAVGGQYF,TGTGCCAGCAGCATGGGACTAGCGGAGGCCGTTGGCGGACAGTACTTC
TRBJ2-7,NA,TRBV20-1,TRBD2,CSARPRAGASAGAGYEQYF,TGCAGTGCTAGACCCCGGGCGGGGGCCTCAGCGGGAGCAGGCTACGAGCAGTACTTC
TRBJ2-3,few,TRBV5-4,NA,CASSFRGGTDTQYF,TGTGCCAGCAGCTTCAGGGGAGGGACAGATACGCAGTATTTT
TRBJ1-5,NA,TRBV18,NA,CASSLARSNQPQHF,TGTGCCAGCTCACTAGCACGTAGCAATCAGCCCCAGCATTTT
TRBJ2-2,once,TRBV11-2,TRBD2,CASSGLADTGELFF,TGTGCCAGCAGCGGACTAGCGGACACCGGGGAGCTGTTTTTT
TRBJ2-2,few,TRBV3-1,NA,CASSQLQGRPGELFF,TGTGCCAGCAGCCAACTACAGGGGAGGCCCGGGGAGCTGTTTTTT
TRBJ2-2,NA,TRBV5-1,NA,CASSSGQTNQNTGELFF,TGCGCCAGCAGCTCGGGACAAACGAACCAAAACACCGGGGAGCTGTTTTTT
TRBJ1-2,NA,TRBV29-1,TRBD1,CSVERPGGEDGYTF,TGCAGCGTTGAACGGCCAGGGGGCGAAGATGGCTACACCTTC
TRBJ1-2,NA,TRBV30,NA,CAWSVGGDYGYTF,TGTGCCTGGAGTGTTGGAGGGGACTATGGCTACACCTTC
TRBJ1-6,NA,TRBV2,TRBD1,CASSESRSGGPLHF,TGTGCCAGCAGTGAATCTAGGTCAGGGGGACCCCTCCACTTT
TRBJ2-2,NA,TRBV12-3/TRBV12-4,NA,CASSLRLNTGELFF,TGTGCCAGCAGTTTAAGACTGAACACCGGGGAGCTGTTTTTT
TRBJ2-2,NA,TRBV7-9,TRBD2,CASSFSSGTAKLSGELFF,TGTGCCAGCAGCTTCTCCAGCGGGACGGCCAAACTATCCGGGGAGCTGTTTTTT
TRBJ2-2,NA,TRBV11-2,TRBD2,CASSLRGGGGTGELFF,TGTGCCAGCAGCTTACGGGGGGGTGGAGGGACCGGGGAGCTGTTTTTT
TRBJ2-5,few,TRBV18,NA,CASSLDSPGGQETQYF,TGTGCCAGCTCACTCGACTCTCCCGGAGGTCAAGAGACCCAGTACTTC
TRBJ1-4,NA,TRBV6-1,NA,CASSEDQAYAEKLFF,TGTGCCAGCAGTGAAGACCAGGCCTACGCGGAAAAACTGTTTTTT
TRBJ2-1,NA,TRBV29-1,NA,CSEYSPVYNEQFF,TGCAGCGAGTATTCTCCGGTCTACAATGAGCAGTTCTTC
TRBJ1-4,NA,TRBV18,TRBD1,CASSGQRNEKLFF,TGTGCCAGCTCGGGACAGAGAAATGAAAAACTGTTTTTT
TRBJ2-5,few,TRBV6-6,NA,CASSPQETQYF,TGTGCCAGCAGCCCCCAAGAGACCCAGTACTTC
TRBJ2-1,NA,TRBV4-1,TRBD2,CASSLGAGGGDNEQFF,TGCGCCAGCAGCCTCGGGGCGGGGGGTGGAGACAATGAGCAGTTCTTC
TRBJ2-7,NA,TRBV5-4,NA,CASSGEFGPAPYEQYF,TGTGCCAGCAGCGGGGAATTCGGCCCAGCCCCTTACGAGCAGTACTTC
TRBJ1-4,NA,TRBV12-3/TRBV12-4,NA,CASSFVPEKLFF,TGTGCCAGCAGTTTTGTCCCAGAAAAACTGTTTTTT
TRBJ2-1,NA,TRBV20-1,TRBD2,CSASFSSGRGEQFF,TGCAGTGCTAGTTTCTCTAGCGGGAGAGGTGAGCAGTTCTTC
TRBJ2-2,few,TRBV20-1,NA,CSARVPGVDTGELFF,TGCAGTGCTAGAGTTCCAGGGGTGGACACCGGGGAGCTGTTTTTT
TRBJ2-7,NA,TRBV5-1,NA,CASSLVAGTSVGYEQYF,TGCGCCAGCAGCTTGGTGGCCGGGACATCGGTCGGGTACGAGCAGTACTTC
TRBJ2-7,NA,TRBV6-7,NA,CASSTPLEQYF,TGTGCCAGCAGCACTCCCCTCGAGCAGTACTTC
TRBJ2-7,NA,TRBV24-1,NA,CATPFRGRGHEQYF,TGTGCCACCCCTTTCCGAGGGAGAGGACACGAGCAGTACTTC
TRBJ2-5,NA,TRBV7-2,TRBD2,CASSPQAGGEETQYF,TGTGCCAGCAGCCCCCAAGCGGGAGGGGAAGAGACCCAGTACTTC
TRBJ2-7,NA,TRBV15,NA,CATSRERLGRLGGYEQYF,TGTGCCACCAGCAGAGAACGACTTGGGCGGCTCGGTGGGTACGAGCAGTACTTC
TRBJ1-1,once,TRBV18,TRBD1,CASSPQTGKMGTEAFF,TGTGCCAGCTCACCACAGACAGGGAAGATGGGAACTGAAGCTTTCTTT
TRBJ2-7,NA,TRBV20-1,NA,CSATQVNPYEQYF,TGCAGTGCTACACAGGTGAACCCCTACGAGCAGTACTTC
TRBJ2-1,NA,TRBV6-1,TRBD2,CAKYLGLYEQFF,TGTGCCAAGTATTTGGGACTATATGAGCAGTTCTTC
TRBJ2-5,NA,TRBV11-3,TRBD2,CASSSRAGGDTQYF,TGTGCCAGCAGCTCTAGAGCGGGAGGAGATACCCAGTACTTC